This T cell receptor beta chain derives from a study of CXCR3-negative and CXCR3-positive naive CD8 T cells. Study outcomes and limitations: When CXCR3-positive naive cells were set against CXCR3-negative naive cells, the former had more hydrophobic TRB CDR3s. The study found comparably high diversity in both naive subsets and much lower diversity in memory CD8+ cells. Memory cells diverged, while naive CXCR3-positive and CXCR3-negative cells had similar TRBV-TRBJ usage.

The CDR3 runs to 14 residues. According to its frequency, this clonotype is medium-sized. What it binds is not known. The libraries of TRB cDNA were constructed through 5' RACE using UMI labels. TCRdb derives one entry per CDR3 protein from the 5' RACE reads, leaving out DNA. The sample has fewer than 3,000 distinct CDR3 sequences; the top ten hold roughly 2%. This sequence originates from a human donor in good health. Some clones in this sample may be carry-over from other donors' samples. The material sequenced was naive CXCR3+ CD8+ T cells from blood. Sample subset: CD45RO-CCR7+CD27+CD95- naive CD8+ T cells expressing CXCR3 (TNR3+). V is TRBV12-3 or TRBV12-4 and J is TRBJ1-2. CDR3 sequence reads: CASSLVPGLYGYTF.